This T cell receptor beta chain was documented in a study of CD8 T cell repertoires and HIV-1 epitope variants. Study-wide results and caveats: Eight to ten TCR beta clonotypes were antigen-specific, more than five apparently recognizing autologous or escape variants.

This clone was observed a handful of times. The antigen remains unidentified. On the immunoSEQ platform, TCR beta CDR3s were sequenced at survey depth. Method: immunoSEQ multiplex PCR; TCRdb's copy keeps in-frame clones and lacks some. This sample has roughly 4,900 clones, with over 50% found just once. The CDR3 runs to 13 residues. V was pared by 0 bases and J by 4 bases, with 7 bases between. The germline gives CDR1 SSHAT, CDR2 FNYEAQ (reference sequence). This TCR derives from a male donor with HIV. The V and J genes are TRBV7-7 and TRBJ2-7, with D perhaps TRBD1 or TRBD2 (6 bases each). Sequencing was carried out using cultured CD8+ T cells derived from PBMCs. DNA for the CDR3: TGTGCCAGCAGCTTAGCAGGGGGGTACGAGCAGTACTTC. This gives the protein CASSLAGGYEQYF.